Following are 9 T cell receptor beta chains from one sample sequenced in a study of T cell changes during pregnancy in multiple sclerosis. TCRdb keeps only in-frame clones here, not all; method: immunoSEQ multiplex PCR. This table holds 55,000 to 75,000 clones, around 92% found once. The material was peripheral blood, obtained after pregnancy. All receptors come from a female donor with multiple sclerosis, enrolled in a pregnancy study.

The V gene is TRBV6-4, the J gene TRBJ2-2; TRBD1 agrees at 8 bases. V shed 4 bases and J 6 bases; nucleotides not matched to a gene: 7. This CDR3 region has 15 residues. CDR1 and CDR2 from the germline V gene are MRHNA and SNTAGT. The CDR3 nucleotides are TGTGCCAGCAGTGCCAGCACAGGGGGAGCCGGGGAGCTGTTTTTT. Protein sequence: CASSASTGGAGELFF.

This clone was picked up one time. This chain links TRBV4-1 with TRBJ2-1; 7 positions agree with TRBD1. Unmatched junction bases numbered 4, after V lost 2 bases and J lost 3 bases. The CDR3 has 15 residues. From germline, CDR1 is MGHRA and CDR2 YSYEKL. The CDR3 DNA sequence: TGCGCCAGCAGCCAACCCCCAGGGGGCTACAATGAGCAGTTCTTC. Translating it yields CASSQPPGGYNEQFF.

The chain combines TRBV10-1 with TRBJ2-7; D is uncertain. The germline V gene has CDR1 WNHNN and CDR2 SYGVQD (reference sequence). Trimming removed 0 bases from V and 4 bases from J, with 10 bases in between. The CDR3 extends over 14 amino acids. CDR3 in DNA: TGCGCCAGCAGTGAGTCCGTAAAATCTTACGAGCAGTACTTC. Its protein is CASSESVKSYEQYF.

The rearrangement uses TRBV18 and TRBJ2-7, with no clear D. Germline loops: CDR1 KGHSH, CDR2 LQKENI. The CDR3 contains 16 residues. Trimming stripped 2 bases from V and 2 bases from J, with 16 bases between. CDR3: CASSPDGLPRTYEQYF. The CDR3 nucleotides are TGTGCCAGCTCACCAGATGGGCTTCCCCGTACCTACGAGCAGTACTTC.

V is TRBV6-1 and J is TRBJ2-1; tentative D call: TRBD2 (5 bases). V was cut by 7 bases and J by 4 bases, with 11 bases left in between. The CDR3 has 13 amino acids. Germline V lookup: CDR1 MNHNS, CDR2 SASEGT. The CDR3 bases are TGTGCCAGCACCAAGGGAGAATACAATGAGCAGTTCTTC. It encodes CASTKGEYNEQFF.

The V and J genes are TRBV6-6 and TRBJ2-7; 10 bases are shared with TRBD1. Germline V lookup: CDR1 MNHNY, CDR2 SVGAGI (reference sequence). Trimming took 8 bases from V and 6 from J; bases not matched to a gene: 7. The CDR3 has 13 amino acids. CDR3 protein: CASGRGQGSEQYF. CDR3 nucleotides: TGTGCCAGCGGCCGGGGACAGGGGAGCGAGCAGTACTTC.

The chain joins TRBV27 to TRBJ1-2; 7 bases fit TRBD1. The germline V gene encodes CDR1 MNHEY and CDR2 SMNVEV (reference sequence). The length of the CDR3 is 14 residues. The junction had 8 bases not matched to a gene; V was cut back by 6 bases and J by 4 bases. The CDR3: CASSPQQGPYGYTF. Here the CDR3 DNA reads TGTGCCAGCAGCCCCCAACAGGGGCCCTATGGCTACACCTTC.

This chain connects TRBV4-1 to TRBJ2-2; 7 bases map to TRBD1. This CDR3 is built from 16 residues. J was trimmed by 6 bases and V by 2 bases; bases with no gene match: 9. Germline assignment: CDR1 MGHRA and CDR2 YSYEKL. The CDR3 loop reads CASSQLKGAAPGELFF. The CDR3 DNA reads as TGCGCCAGCAGCCAACTGAAGGGGGCAGCCCCCGGGGAGCTGTTTTTT.

CDR3 sequence reads: CASSEDWAGHSNQPQHF. CDR3 in DNA: TGTGCCAGCAGTGAAGATTGGGCAGGGCATAGCAATCAGCCCCAGCATTTT. The chain recombines TRBV2 with TRBJ1-5; TRBD1 might be the D (5 bases). V was shortened by 1 base and J by 0 bases, with 13 bases between the two germline ends. CDR3 length equals 17 residues. The germline gives CDR1 SNHLY, CDR2 FYNNEI.